Listed here is a single T cell receptor (beta chain). The antigen is not known. Each donor gave 2.5 ml of peripheral blood. This record comes from a study of monozygotic twins with inflammatory bowel disease. Total RNA, at 3500 ng, went into every TCR library. TCRdb re-called the 5' RACE reads and catalogs CDR3 proteins one per entry, DNA excluded. This listing includes around 380,000 distinct CDR3 sequences. The CDR3 is made up of 13 amino acids. The germline V gene has CDR1 ENHRY and CDR2 SYGVKD. Study-wide results and caveats: IBD-affected twins scored below their healthy co-twins in TCRbeta diversity (inverse Simpson). The sharing of clonotypes with others was lower in IBD patients than in healthy twins, especially with disease activity.

The TCR originated in a human donor with ulcerative colitis or Crohn's disease, or a healthy co-twin of an affected twin (not recorded which). This chain links TRBV10-3 with TRBJ2-5; the D gene TCRdb calls, TRBD1, cannot be checked with no DNA. The specimen sequenced was blood. The CDR3 here is CAISDSPPETQYF.